The 9 T cell receptor beta chains reported below all come from one sample, sequenced in a study of T cell clonality in common variable immunodeficiency. Study-wide results and caveats: Fewer deletions and N-nucleotide insertions were reportedly seen in common variable immunodeficiency TCR beta sequences.

For these TCRs, the target antigens are not known. This table comes from immunoSEQ multiplex PCR, and its TCRdb copy is limited to in-frame clones, with some not included. The table lists some 11,000 clones, with no singletons. Source material: peripheral blood mononuclear cells. The receptors come from a human donor with common variable immunodeficiency.

This clone has only a few counts. The observed sequence ends 3 residues before the CDR3 terminus, with the missing tail filled in from the germline J gene. The chain employs TRBV7-2 and TRBJ2-7, with a tentative D call TRBD2 (6 bases). V was trimmed by 4 bases and J by 5 bases, leaving 15 bases between them. The CDR3 loop spans 14 amino acids. CDR1 is SGHTA and CDR2 is FQGNSA in the germline V gene. The CDR3 protein is CASSSGLITHEQYF. The DNA read from the CDR3 is TGTGCCAGCAGCTCAGGACTAATCACCCACGAG.

In the case of this clone: Coverage ceases 3 residues before the CDR3 finishes, and the germline J gene fills in the end. This chain uses TRBV19 with TRBJ1-5; D is unresolved. Germline lookup yields CDR1 LNHDA and CDR2 SQIVND (reference sequence). The ends were cut back, 3 bases at V and 2 bases at J, with 11 bases in the middle. The CDR3 is 15 residues long. The DNA read from the CDR3 is TGTGCCAGTAGTATCCTACCCACTGGCAATCAGCCC. As protein: CASSILPTGNQP. The entire CDR3 is CASSILPTGNQPQHF.

This clone has only a few counts. With the read ending 3 residues before the CDR3 end, the germline J gene is used to fill in that end. The chain carries TRBV7-9 and TRBJ2-7; a possible D gene is TRBD1 (5 bases). V gave up 5 bases and J gave up 6 bases, with 11 bases separating them. Germline CDR1 and CDR2: SEHNR and FQNEAQ (reference sequence). This CDR3 comprises 12 residues. The CDR3 is CASSPGLREQYF. The CDR3 DNA, read in part, is TGTGCCAGCAGCCCAGGGTTACGCGAG. Together with reference TRBV7-9 and TRBJ2-7, the CDR3 gives the full variable domain: DTGVSQNPRHKITKRGQNVTFRCDPISEHNRLYWYRQTLGQGPEFLTYFQNEAQLEKSRLLSDRFSAERPKGSFSTLEIQRTEQGDSAMYLCASSPGLREQYFGPGTRLTVT.

In this sample, this clone turned up a few times. The read ends 3 residues before the CDR3 terminus; that terminus is restored from the germline J gene. The chain recombines TRBV19 with TRBJ2-1; maybe TRBD1 (6 bases). CDR1 LNHDA and CDR2 SQIVND come from the germline V gene (reference sequence). V lost 8 bases and J lost 6, with 14 bases in between. The CDR3 is 13 residues long. The CDR3 DNA, read in part, is TGTGCCAGTGGGAGACAGGTATTCAATGAG. As protein: CASGRQVFNE. The CDR3 reads in full as CASGRQVFNEQFF.

In this sample, this clone turned up a few times. The read falls 3 residues short of the CDR3 end, and the missing part is taken from the germline J gene. The genes are TRBV5-1 and TRBJ2-3; 12 nucleotides align to TRBD2. This CDR3 is 16 amino acids long. Germline V gene data show CDR1 as SGHRS and CDR2 as YFSETQ. V dropped 4 bases and J dropped 4; count of bases not matched to a gene: 7. The CDR3 sequence: CASSRLAGGLPDTQYF. The DNA read from the CDR3 is TGCGCCAGCAGCCGCCTAGCGGGGGGGCTTCCAGATACG. Complete variable domain (other parts from reference TRBV5-1 and TRBJ2-3): KAGVTQTPRYLIKTRGQQVTLSCSPISGHRSVSWYQQTPGQGLQFLFEYFSETQRNKGNFPGRFSGRQFSNSRSEMNVSTLELGDSALYLCASSRLAGGLPDTQYFGPGTRLTVL.

This clone was seen repeatedly, ten times or more. The CDR3 end is not reached by the read, which stops 3 residues before it; the germline J gene fills it in. The rearrangement links TRBV20-1 to TRBJ1-5; possibly TRBD1 for D (6 bases). Per the germline V gene, CDR1 is DFQATT and CDR2 is SNEGSKA (reference sequence). V shed 5 bases and J shed 2 bases, with 10 bases lying between them. This CDR3 has 13 amino acids. CDR3 DNA, as far as it was read: TGCAGTGCTGATCAGGGGCGCAATCAGCCC. It codes for CSADQGRNQP. The entire CDR3 reads CSADQGRNQPQHF.

This clone was detected a few times. Coverage ceases 3 residues before the CDR3 finishes, and the germline J gene fills in the end. The chain is built from TRBV18 and TRBJ2-6; TRBD1 aligns across 9 bases. The germline V gene has CDR1 KGHSH and CDR2 LQKENI. The CDR3 spans 19 residues. V was pared by 1 base and J by 1 base, with 8 bases of the junction left unmatched. The DNA read from the CDR3 is TGTGCCAGCTCACCACGAGGGACAGGGATACTTTCTGGGGCCAACGTC. Its translation: CASSPRGTGILSGANV. Given in full, the CDR3 is CASSPRGTGILSGANVLTF.

As concerns this clone: Read coverage stops 3 residues before the CDR3 terminus; the germline J gene supplies the remainder. V is TRBV7-9 and J is TRBJ1-2, with D hard to call. Trimming cost V 4 bases and J 1 base, with 13 bases left between them. The CDR3 covers 15 residues. Looked up from germline, CDR1 is SEHNR and CDR2 is FQNEAQ (reference sequence). CDR3 protein: CASSSRLGSNYGYTF. The CDR3 DNA, read in part, is TGTGCCAGCAGCTCCCGTCTGGGCAGTAACTATGGC.

This clone was counted between two and nine times. The CDR3 is cut off 3 residues early in the read; its end comes from the germline J gene. The chain employs TRBV7-6 and TRBJ2-4, with D perhaps TRBD1 (5 bases). V shed 4 bases and J shed 0 bases, with 13 bases lying between them. CDR1 is SGHVS and CDR2 is FNYEAQ in the germline V gene. This CDR3 has 16 residues. The sequenced CDR3 bases are TGTGCCAGCAGCTGGGGTGGGGCACTAGCCAAAAACATT. It encodes CASSWGGALAKNI. In full, the CDR3 reads CASSWGGALAKNIQYF.